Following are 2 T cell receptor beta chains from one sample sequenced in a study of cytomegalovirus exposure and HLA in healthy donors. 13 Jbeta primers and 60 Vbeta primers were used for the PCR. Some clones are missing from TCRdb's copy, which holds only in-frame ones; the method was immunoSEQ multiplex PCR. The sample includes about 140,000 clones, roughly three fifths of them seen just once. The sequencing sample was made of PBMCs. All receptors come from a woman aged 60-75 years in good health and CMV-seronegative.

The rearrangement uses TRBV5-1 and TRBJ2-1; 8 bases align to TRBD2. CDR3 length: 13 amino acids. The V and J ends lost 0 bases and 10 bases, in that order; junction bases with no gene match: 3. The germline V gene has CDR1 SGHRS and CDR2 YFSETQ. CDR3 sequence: CASSLGTSWEQFF. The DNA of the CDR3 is TGCGCCAGCAGCTTGGGGACTAGCTGGGAGCAGTTCTTC. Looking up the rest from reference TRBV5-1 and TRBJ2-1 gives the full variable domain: KAGVTQTPRYLIKTRGQQVTLSCSPISGHRSVSWYQQTPGQGLQFLFEYFSETQRNKGNFPGRFSGRQFSNSRSEMNVSTLELGDSALYLCASSLGTSWEQFFGPGTRLTVL.

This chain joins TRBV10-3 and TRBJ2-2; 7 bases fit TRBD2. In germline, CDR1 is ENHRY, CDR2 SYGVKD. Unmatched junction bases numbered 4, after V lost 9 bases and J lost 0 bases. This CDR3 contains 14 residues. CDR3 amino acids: CAIRLASNTGELFF. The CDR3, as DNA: TGTGCCATACGACTAGCCTCGAACACCGGGGAGCTGTTTTTT.